This T cell receptor beta chain derives from a study of cytomegalovirus exposure and HLA in healthy donors. Broader study findings: A missense DCLRE1C variant was associated with V- and J-gene trimming of TCR beta chains in a later analysis, and an independent cohort replicated the association. Earlier findings revealed that most TCR beta V segments proved productive either about 90% or about 30% of the time.

This clone was seen more than once but under ten times. What it binds is not known. The PCR employed 60 Vbeta primers together with 13 Jbeta primers. The repertoire was sequenced with immunoSEQ multiplex PCR; TCRdb's copy has only in-frame clones and lacks some. The table has approximately 190,000 clones, about four fifths seen once. The junction had 3 bases not matched to a gene; V was cut back by 4 bases and J by 5 bases. The CDR3 is made up of 13 amino acids. Germline loops: CDR1 SNHLY, CDR2 FYNNEI. The TCR was taken from a woman in her late teens or twenties in good health and CMV-seronegative. The sequencing input was PBMCs. This rearrangement joins TRBV2 to TRBJ2-5, with TRBD1 matching 8 bases. Here the CDR3 reads CASSGQGAETQYF. The CDR3 DNA is TGTGCCAGCAGTGGGCAGGGGGCTGAGACCCAGTACTTC. Together with reference TRBV2 and TRBJ2-5, the CDR3 gives the full variable domain: EPEVTQTPSHQVTQMGQEVILRCVPISNHLYFYWYRQILGQKVEFLVSFYNNEISEKSEIFDDQFSVERPDGSNFTLKIRSTKLEDSAMYFCASSGQGAETQYFGPGTRLLVL.